Each of the 14 T cell receptor beta chains below was sequenced from the same sample in a study of shared clonotypes between healthy human individuals. Here immunoSEQ multiplex PCR was the method, and the copy in TCRdb shows in-frame clones only, minus some. The sample includes a few million clones, around 92% of them seen just once. Sequenced material: naive CD4+ T cells from PBMCs. Stated subset: CD45RA+ positively selected. Source of these receptors: a man between 18 and 29 years old in good health. Some clones in this sample may be carry-over from other donors' samples.

This clone came up once. The chain employs TRBV5-4 and TRBJ2-7, with 9 bases matching TRBD2. Germline CDR1 SGHNT, CDR2 YYREEE (reference sequence). Unmatched junction bases numbered 10, after V lost 1 base and J lost 2 bases. This CDR3 spans 17 amino acids. The CDR3 nucleotides read TGTGCCAGCAGCTTGAGGGGACTAGCTCAGACCACCTACGAGCAGTACTTC. Translated: CASSLRGLAQTTYEQYF.

The chain recombines TRBV5-6 with TRBJ1-2; no clear D. Between the trimmed V and J ends, which lost 1 base and 8 bases, there was a span of 21 bases. The CDR3 has 16 amino acids. The V gene's germline CDR1 is SGHDT and CDR2 YYEEEE. The CDR3 is CASSLTRRTHLGGYTF. The CDR3 bases are TGTGCCAGCAGCTTGACCCGTCGGACGCACCTAGGGGGCTACACCTTC.

The rearrangement links TRBV10-1 to TRBJ2-1; D might be TRBD1 (6 bases). Germline CDR1 WNHNN, CDR2 SYGVQD (reference sequence). Between the trimmed V and J ends, which lost 3 bases and 3 bases, there was a span of 9 bases. There are 14 residues in the CDR3. CDR3 in DNA: TGCGCCAGCAGTGATCTGACAGGCTACAATGAGCAGTTCTTC. Translation: CASSDLTGYNEQFF.

The chain links TRBV21-1 to TRBJ1-5. TRBV21-1 is a listed pseudogene. There are 16 residues in the CDR3. CDR3 DNA: TGTGCCAGCACTACTCCGGGGGAGGGGTTCAATCAGCCCCAGCATTTT. This sequence encodes CASTTPGEGFNQPQHF.

V is TRBV28 and J is TRBJ1-5, with D possibly being TRBD1 (5 bases). V was trimmed by 3 bases and J by 6 bases, leaving 12 bases between them. The CDR3 totals 14 residues. From germline, CDR1 is MDHEN and CDR2 SYDVKM. The CDR3, as DNA: TGTGCCAGCAGTTTTCGAGGGGAGGGTCAGCCCCAGCATTTT. Translated, it gives CASSFRGEGQPQHF.

The chain combines TRBV6-4 with TRBJ2-7, with 7 bases aligning to TRBD1. Germline CDR1 reads MRHNA; CDR2 reads SNTAGT. After removal of 5 bases from V and 7 bases from J, the junction contained 11 bases not matched to a gene. The CDR3 loop spans 14 amino acids. CDR3 sequence reads: CASSSRQGRLEQYF. In DNA, the CDR3 is TGTGCCAGCAGTTCCCGACAGGGTCGGCTTGAGCAGTACTTC.

The rearrangement links TRBV11-2 to TRBJ1-1; D not certain. CDR1 SGHAT and CDR2 FQNNGV come from the germline V gene. V was shortened by 0 bases and J by 1 base, with 6 bases between the two germline ends. This CDR3 contains 14 residues. The CDR3 region has the DNA TGTGCCAGCAGCTTAGATCGACGGAACACTGAAGCTTTCTTT. This gives the protein CASSLDRRNTEAFF.

The rearrangement uses TRBV11-3 and TRBJ2-1; 7 bases are a match to TRBD2. The CDR3 covers 15 residues. V lost 5 bases, J lost 4 bases, and 8 bases stayed unmatched. CDR1 SGHNT and CDR2 YENEEA come from the germline V gene. CDR3 nucleotides: TGTGCCAGCAGCCTAAGGGCTAGCGGATACAATGAGCAGTTCTTC. It codes for CASSLRASGYNEQFF.

The CDR3 loop is CASSYPEWGIYEQYF. Written as DNA, the CDR3 is TGTGCCAGCAGTTACCCGGAGTGGGGGATTTACGAGCAGTACTTC. V usage is TRBV6-6 and J usage is TRBJ2-7, with D perhaps matching TRBD1 or TRBD2 (5 bases each). The CDR3 length is 15 residues. Germline V lookup: CDR1 MNHNY, CDR2 SVGAGI (reference sequence). V was clipped by 2 bases and J by 4 bases, with 15 bases between them.

The gene calls are TRBV14 and TRBJ1-2, with 10 nucleotides matching TRBD1. This CDR3 is 16 amino acids long. V lost 4 bases, J lost 6 bases, and 11 bases stayed unmatched. Germline loops: CDR1 SGHDN, CDR2 FVKESK. In DNA, the CDR3 is TGTGCCAGCAGCCCCCGTCTGGGACAGGGGTTCGATGGCTACACCTTC. Its protein product is CASSPRLGQGFDGYTF.

As concerns this clone: Other nucleotide sequences in the sample specify the same CDR3. This chain links TRBV5-4 with TRBJ1-1, with a possible D match to TRBD1 (5 bases). Germline CDR1 and CDR2: SGHNT and YYREEE (reference sequence). CDR3 length: 13 amino acids. Trimming took off 1 base at V and 5 bases at J, with 9 bases between the two ends. The CDR3 reads CASSLTGETEAFF. The CDR3 DNA reads as TGTGCCAGCAGCTTGACAGGCGAGACTGAAGCTTTCTTT.

The rearrangement links TRBV6-1 to TRBJ2-1; no definite D call. The CDR3 is made up of 15 amino acids. V gave up 10 bases and J gave up 3 bases, with 19 bases separating them. Germline-derived CDR1 and CDR2 are MNHNS and SASEGT. The CDR3 sequence: CATQAIFLIYNEQFF. The CDR3 coding sequence is TGTGCCACCCAGGCCATTTTTCTCATCTACAATGAGCAGTTCTTC.

The gene calls are TRBV6-1 and TRBJ1-2; TRBD1 might be the D (6 bases). This CDR3 region has 13 residues. The V gene lost 3 bases and the J gene lost 8 bases, with 13 bases spanning the gap. The V gene's germline CDR1 is MNHNS and CDR2 SASEGT. CDR3 protein: CASSEGARGGYTF. Written as DNA, the CDR3 is TGTGCCAGCAGTGAGGGCGCAAGGGGGGGCTACACCTTC.

This chain links TRBV11-2 with TRBJ2-5, with TRBD2 matching over 10 bases. The CDR3 totals 16 residues. Looked up from germline, CDR1 is SGHAT and CDR2 is FQNNGV. Losses at the gene ends were 5 bases for V and 2 bases for J; bases not matched to a gene: 8. The CDR3 coding sequence is TGTGCCAGCAGCCCTTGGACTAGCGGCCTACAAGAGACCCAGTACTTC. It is translated as CASSPWTSGLQETQYF.